This entry concerns a single TCR beta chain. What it binds is not known. Assay: immunoSEQ multiplex PCR; the TCRdb copy retains only in-frame clones and omits some. The sample records around 160,000 clones, 85% to 95% being singletons. The sample comes from a study of T cell responses to AZD1222 COVID-19 vaccine. V trimming: 2 bases; J trimming: 5 bases; junction bases outside the gene matches: 8. Per the germline V gene, CDR1 is LGHDT and CDR2 is YNNKEL (reference sequence). The CDR3 extends over 15 amino acids. Points from the study as a whole: There were repertoire samples only from the period after the peak T cell response. Close to half of all spike-specific TCRs reportedly target regions of the variants that are unmutated.

This receptor was identified in an adult who received the AZD1222 COVID-19 vaccine. This chain uses TRBV3-1 (or the pseudogene TRBV3-2) with TRBJ2-7, with 8 bases fitting TRBD1. This specimen consisted of peripheral blood, obtained 28 days after the second AZD1222 dose. The CDR3 protein is CASSQMFQGAHEQYF. As DNA, the CDR3 is TGTGCCAGCAGCCAAATGTTCCAGGGGGCCCACGAGCAGTACTTC.